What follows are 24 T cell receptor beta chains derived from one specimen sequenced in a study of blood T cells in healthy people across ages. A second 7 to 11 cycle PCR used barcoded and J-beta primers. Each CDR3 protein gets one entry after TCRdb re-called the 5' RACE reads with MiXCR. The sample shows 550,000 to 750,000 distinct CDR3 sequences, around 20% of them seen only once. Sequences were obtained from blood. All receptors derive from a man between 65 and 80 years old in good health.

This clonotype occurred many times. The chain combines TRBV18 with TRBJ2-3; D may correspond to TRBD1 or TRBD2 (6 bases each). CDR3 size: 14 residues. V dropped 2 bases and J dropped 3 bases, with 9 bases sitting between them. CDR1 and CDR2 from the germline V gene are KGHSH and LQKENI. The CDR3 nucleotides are TGTGCCAGCTCACCAACGGGGGCTACAGATACGCAGTATTTT. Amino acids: CASSPTGATDTQYF.

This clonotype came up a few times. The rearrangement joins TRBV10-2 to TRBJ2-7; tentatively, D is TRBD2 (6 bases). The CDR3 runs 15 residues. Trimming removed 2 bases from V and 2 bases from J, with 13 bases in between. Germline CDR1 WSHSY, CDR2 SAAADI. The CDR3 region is CASSEEGGGAYEQYF. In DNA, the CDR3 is TGCGCCAGCAGTGAGGAGGGAGGTGGCGCCTACGAGCAGTACTTC.

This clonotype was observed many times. CDR3 amino acids: CSASGSGAKNIQYF. Here the CDR3 DNA reads TGCAGTGCTAGCGGTAGCGGTGCCAAAAACATTCAGTACTTC. The chain employs TRBV20-1 and TRBJ2-4; D perhaps matches TRBD2 (6 bases). V dropped 3 bases and J dropped 1 base, with 10 bases sitting between them. Germline assignment: CDR1 DFQATT and CDR2 SNEGSKA (reference sequence). CDR3 length equals 14 residues.

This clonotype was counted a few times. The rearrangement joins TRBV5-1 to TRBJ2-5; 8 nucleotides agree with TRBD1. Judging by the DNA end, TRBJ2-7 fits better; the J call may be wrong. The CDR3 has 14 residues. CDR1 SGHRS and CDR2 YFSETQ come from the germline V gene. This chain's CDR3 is CASGENRGNYEQYF. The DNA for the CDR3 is TGCGCCAGCGGAGAAAACAGGGGGAACTACGAGCAGTACTTC.

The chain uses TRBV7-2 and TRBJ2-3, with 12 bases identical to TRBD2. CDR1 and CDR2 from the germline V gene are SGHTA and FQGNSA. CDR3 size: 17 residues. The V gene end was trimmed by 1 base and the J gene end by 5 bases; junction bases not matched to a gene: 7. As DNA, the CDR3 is TGTGCCAGCAGCTTAGTAGTACTAGCGGGAGGTGGAGATACGCAGTATTTT. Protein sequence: CASSLVVLAGGGDTQYF.

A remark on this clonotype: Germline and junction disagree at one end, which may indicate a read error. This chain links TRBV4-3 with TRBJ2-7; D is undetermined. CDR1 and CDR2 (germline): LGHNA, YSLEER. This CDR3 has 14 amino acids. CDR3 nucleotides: TGCGCCAGCAGCCAAGAGGCCAGCTCCTATGAGCAGTACTTC. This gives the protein CASSQEASSYEQYF.

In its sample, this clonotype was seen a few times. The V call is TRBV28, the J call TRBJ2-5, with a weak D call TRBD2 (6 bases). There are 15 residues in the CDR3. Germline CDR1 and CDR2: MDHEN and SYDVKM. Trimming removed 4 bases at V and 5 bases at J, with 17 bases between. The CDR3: CASSSFRGNRETQYF. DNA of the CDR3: TGTGCCAGCAGTTCTTTCCGGGGGAATAGGGAGACCCAGTACTTC.

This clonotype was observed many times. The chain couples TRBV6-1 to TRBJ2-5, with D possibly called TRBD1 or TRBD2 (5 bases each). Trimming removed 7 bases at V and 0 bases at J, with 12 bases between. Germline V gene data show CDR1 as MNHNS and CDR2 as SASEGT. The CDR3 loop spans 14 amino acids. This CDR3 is CASTQGVYQETQYF. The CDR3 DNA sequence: TGTGCCAGCACGCAGGGAGTGTACCAAGAGACCCAGTACTTC.

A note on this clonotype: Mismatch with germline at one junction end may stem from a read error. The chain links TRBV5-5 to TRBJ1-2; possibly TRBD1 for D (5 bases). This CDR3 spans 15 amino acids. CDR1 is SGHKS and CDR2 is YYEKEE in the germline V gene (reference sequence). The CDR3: CASSQTASANYGYAF. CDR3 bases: TGTGCCAGCAGCCAGACAGCGTCAGCTAACTATGGCTACGCCTTC.

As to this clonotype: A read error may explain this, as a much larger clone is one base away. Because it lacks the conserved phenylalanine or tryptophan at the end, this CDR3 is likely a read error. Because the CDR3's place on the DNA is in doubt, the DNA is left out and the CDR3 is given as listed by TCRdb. The CDR3 reads CASRTGGETQYS. V and J are TRBV21-1 and TRBJ2-5; no check of the table's D call, TRBD1, against the DNA was made. TRBV21-1 has pseudogene status. The CDR3 is 12 amino acids long, termini counted.

This CDR3 is CASSQDRVASRTGELFF. CDR3 bases: TGTGCCAGCAGCCAAGATCGAGTAGCATCCCGAACCGGGGAGCTGTTTTTT. The J gene is TRBJ2-2, the V gene TRBV3-1; D gene uncertain. V dropped 0 bases and J dropped 5 bases, with 16 bases sitting between them. Germline V CDR1 and CDR2: LGHDT, YNNKEL (reference sequence). The CDR3 is 17 amino acids.

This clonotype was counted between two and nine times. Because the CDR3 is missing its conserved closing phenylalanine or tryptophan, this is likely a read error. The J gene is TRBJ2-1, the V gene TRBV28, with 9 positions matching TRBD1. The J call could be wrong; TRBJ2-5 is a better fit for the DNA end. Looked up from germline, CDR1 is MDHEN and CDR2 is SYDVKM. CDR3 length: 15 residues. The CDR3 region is CASSYRGLTEETQYL. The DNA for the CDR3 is TGTGCCAGCAGTTACAGGGGGCTAACGGAAGAGACCCAGTACCTC.

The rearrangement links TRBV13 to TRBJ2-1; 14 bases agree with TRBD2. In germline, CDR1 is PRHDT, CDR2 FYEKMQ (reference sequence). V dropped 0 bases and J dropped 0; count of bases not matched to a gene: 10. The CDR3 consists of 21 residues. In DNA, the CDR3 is TGTGCCAGCAGCTTAGGACGACTAGCGGGAGGGCCGAAAAGCTCCTACAATGAGCAGTTCTTC. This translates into CASSLGRLAGGPKSSYNEQFF.

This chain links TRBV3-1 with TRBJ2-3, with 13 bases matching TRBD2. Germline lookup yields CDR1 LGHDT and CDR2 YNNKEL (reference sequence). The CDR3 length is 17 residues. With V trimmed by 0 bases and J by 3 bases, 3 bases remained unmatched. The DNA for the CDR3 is TGTGCCAGCAGCCAAGATCTACTAGCGGGAGGGACAGATACGCAGTATTTT. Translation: CASSQDLLAGGTDTQYF.

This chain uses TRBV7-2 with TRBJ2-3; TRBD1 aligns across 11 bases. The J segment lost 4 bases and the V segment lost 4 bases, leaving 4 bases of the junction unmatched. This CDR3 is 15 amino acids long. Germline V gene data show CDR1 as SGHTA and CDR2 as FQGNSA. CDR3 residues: CASSSDRGRSDTQYF. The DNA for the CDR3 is TGTGCCAGCAGCTCGGACAGGGGGCGGTCAGATACGCAGTATTTT.

Here the CDR3 reads CASSTTPGLAGHEQFF. As DNA, the CDR3 is TGTGCCAGCAGCACGACACCGGGACTAGCGGGACATGAGCAGTTCTTC. The V call is TRBV28, the J call TRBJ2-5, with 13 bases aligning to TRBD2. With the DNA end fitting TRBJ2-1 better, the J assignment may be wrong. Germline values: CDR1 MDHEN, CDR2 SYDVKM. This CDR3 has 16 amino acids.

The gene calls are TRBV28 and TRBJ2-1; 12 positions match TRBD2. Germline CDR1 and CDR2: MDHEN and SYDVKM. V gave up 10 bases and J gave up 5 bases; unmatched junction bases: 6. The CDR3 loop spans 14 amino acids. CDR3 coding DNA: TGTGCCACCCACGGACTAGCGGGAAACAATGAGCAGTTCTTC. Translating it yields CATHGLAGNNEQFF.

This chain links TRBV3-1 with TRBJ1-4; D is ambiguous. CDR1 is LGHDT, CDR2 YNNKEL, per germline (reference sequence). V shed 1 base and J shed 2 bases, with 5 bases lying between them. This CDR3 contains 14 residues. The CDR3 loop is CASSQGTTNEKLFF. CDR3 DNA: TGTGCCAGCAGCCAAGGGACGACTAATGAAAAACTGTTTTTT.

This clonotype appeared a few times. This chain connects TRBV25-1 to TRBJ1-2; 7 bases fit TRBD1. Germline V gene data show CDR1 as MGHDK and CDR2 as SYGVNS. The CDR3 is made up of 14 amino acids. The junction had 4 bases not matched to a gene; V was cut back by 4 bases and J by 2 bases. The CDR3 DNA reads TGTGCCAGCAGTGGACAGGGTATGAACTATGGCTACACCTTC. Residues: CASSGQGMNYGYTF.

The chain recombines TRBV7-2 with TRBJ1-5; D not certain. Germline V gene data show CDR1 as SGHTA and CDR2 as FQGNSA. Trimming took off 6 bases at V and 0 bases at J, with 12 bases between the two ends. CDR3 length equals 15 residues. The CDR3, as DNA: TGTGCCAGCAGGTCAACTGCGGGTAGCAATCAGCCCCAGCATTTT. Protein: CASRSTAGSNQPQHF.

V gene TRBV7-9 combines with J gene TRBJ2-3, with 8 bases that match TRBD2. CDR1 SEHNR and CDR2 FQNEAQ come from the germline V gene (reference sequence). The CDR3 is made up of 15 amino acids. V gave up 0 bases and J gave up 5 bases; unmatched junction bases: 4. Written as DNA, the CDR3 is TGTGCCAGCAGCTTAGCCTCCGGGACTAGAGATACGCAGTATTTT. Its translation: CASSLASGTRDTQYF.

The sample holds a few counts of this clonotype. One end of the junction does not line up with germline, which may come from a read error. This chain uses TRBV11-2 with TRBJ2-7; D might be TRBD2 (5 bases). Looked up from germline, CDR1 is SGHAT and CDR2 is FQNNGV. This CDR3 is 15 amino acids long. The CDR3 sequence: CASSSPRLAPYGQYF. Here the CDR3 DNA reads TGTGCCAGCAGCTCACCCCGGCTAGCTCCTTACGGGCAGTACTTC.

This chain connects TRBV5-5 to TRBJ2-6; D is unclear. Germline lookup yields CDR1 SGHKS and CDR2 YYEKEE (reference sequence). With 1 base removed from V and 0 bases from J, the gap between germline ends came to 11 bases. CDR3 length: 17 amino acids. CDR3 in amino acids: CASSLLGFDSGANVLTF. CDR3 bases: TGTGCCAGCAGCTTGTTGGGATTCGACTCTGGGGCCAACGTCCTGACTTTC.

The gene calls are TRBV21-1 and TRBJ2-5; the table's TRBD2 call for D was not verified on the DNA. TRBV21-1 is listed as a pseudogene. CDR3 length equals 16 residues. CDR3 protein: CASSKKSGEGEETQYF. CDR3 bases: TGTGCCAGCAGCAAAAAGTCCGGGGAGGGGGAAGAGACCCAGTACTTC.